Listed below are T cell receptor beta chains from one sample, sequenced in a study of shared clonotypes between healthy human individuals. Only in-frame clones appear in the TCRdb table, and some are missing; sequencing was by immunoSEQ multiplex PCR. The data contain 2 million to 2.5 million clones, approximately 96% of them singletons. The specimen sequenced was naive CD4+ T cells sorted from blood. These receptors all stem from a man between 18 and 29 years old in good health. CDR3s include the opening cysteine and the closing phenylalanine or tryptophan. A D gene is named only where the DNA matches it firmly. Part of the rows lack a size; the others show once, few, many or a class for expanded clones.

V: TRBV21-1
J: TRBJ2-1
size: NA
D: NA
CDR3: CASSKDASSYNEQFF
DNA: TGTGCCAGCAGCAAAGACGCGAGCTCCTACAATGAGCAGTTCTTC

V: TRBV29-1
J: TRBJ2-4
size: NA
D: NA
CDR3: CSVVMRDTAKNIQYF
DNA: TGCAGCGTTGTGATGAGGGACACTGCCAAAAACATTCAGTACTTC

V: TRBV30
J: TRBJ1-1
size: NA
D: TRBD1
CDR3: CAWSVRGGRAEAFF
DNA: TGTGCCTGGAGTGTCAGGGGGGGTAGGGCTGAAGCTTTCTTT

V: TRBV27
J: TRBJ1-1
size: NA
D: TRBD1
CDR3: CASSPLQGALGTEAFF
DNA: TGTGCCAGCAGTCCCCTCCAGGGGGCGCTGGGAACTGAAGCTTTCTTT

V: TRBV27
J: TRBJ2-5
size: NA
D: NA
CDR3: CASSHDLAPKRTQYF
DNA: TGTGCCAGCAGTCACGACTTGGCACCCAAGAGGACCCAGTACTTC

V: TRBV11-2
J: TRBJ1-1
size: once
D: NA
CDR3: CANRGTGRGAEAFF
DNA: TGTGCCAATAGGGGCACAGGGCGAGGGGCTGAAGCTTTCTTT

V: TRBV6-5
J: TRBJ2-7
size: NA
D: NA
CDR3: CASSKARDYEQYF
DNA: TGTGCCAGCAGCAAAGCCAGAGACTACGAGCAGTACTTC

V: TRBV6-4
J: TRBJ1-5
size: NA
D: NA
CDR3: CASSAGPNNQPQHF
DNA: TGTGCCAGCAGTGCGGGACCGAACAATCAGCCCCAGCATTTT

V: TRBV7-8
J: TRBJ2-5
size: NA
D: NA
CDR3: CASSLGQQETQYF
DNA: TGTGCCAGCAGCTTGGGGCAGCAAGAGACCCAGTACTTC

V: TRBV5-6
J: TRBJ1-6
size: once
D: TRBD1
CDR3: CASSPDRVSYNSPLHF
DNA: TGTGCCAGCAGCCCGGACAGGGTCTCCTATAATTCACCCCTCCACTTT

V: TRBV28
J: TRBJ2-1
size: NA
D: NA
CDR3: CASSFEGLIPRNSNEQFF
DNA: TGTGCCAGCAGTTTCGAGGGGTTGATCCCCCGAAACTCGAATGAGCAGTTCTTC

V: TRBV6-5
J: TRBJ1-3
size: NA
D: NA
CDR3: CASSYSKDLGFHYF
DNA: TGTGCCAGCAGTTACTCAAAGGATTTGGGCTTCCACTATTTT

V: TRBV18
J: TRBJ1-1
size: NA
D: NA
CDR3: CASSPPLRIAEAFF
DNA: TGTGCCAGCTCACCACCGTTGAGAATCGCTGAAGCTTTCTTT

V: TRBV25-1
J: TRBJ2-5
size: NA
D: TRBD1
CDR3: CASATGGFQETQYF
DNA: TGTGCCAGCGCTACAGGGGGCTTTCAGGAGACCCAGTACTTC

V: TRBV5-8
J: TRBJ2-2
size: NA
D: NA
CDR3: CASSLGSWGRDTGELFF
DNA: TGTGCCAGCAGCTTGGGGTCATGGGGGCGCGACACCGGGGAGCTGTTTTTT

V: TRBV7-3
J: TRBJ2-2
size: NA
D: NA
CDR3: CASSFDPGELFF
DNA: TGTGCCAGCAGCTTCGACCCCGGGGAGCTGTTTTTT

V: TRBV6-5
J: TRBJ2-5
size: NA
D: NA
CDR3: CASTQKNAIVETQYF
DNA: TGTGCCAGCACCCAAAAAAACGCAATTGTGGAGACCCAGTACTTC

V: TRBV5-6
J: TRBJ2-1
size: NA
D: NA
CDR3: CASSLWQMTYNEQFF
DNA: TGTGCCAGCAGCTTGTGGCAGATGACCTACAATGAGCAGTTCTTC

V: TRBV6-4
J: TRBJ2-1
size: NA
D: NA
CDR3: CASSDQGSEQFF
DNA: TGTGCCAGCAGTGACCAAGGGAGTGAGCAGTTCTTC

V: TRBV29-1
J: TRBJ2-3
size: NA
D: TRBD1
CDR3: CSVAKQGLGTDTQYF
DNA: TGCAGCGTTGCGAAACAGGGGCTAGGCACAGATACGCAGTATTTT

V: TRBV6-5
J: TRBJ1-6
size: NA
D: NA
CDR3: CASSYSETHNSPLHF
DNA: TGTGCCAGCAGTTACTCGGAGACCCATAATTCACCCCTCCACTTT

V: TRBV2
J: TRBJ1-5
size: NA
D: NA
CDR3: CASSLIGQPQHF
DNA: TGTGCCAGCAGCCTTATCGGTCAGCCCCAGCATTTT

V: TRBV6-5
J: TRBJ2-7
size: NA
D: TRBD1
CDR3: CASSLTGQASYEQYF
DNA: TGTGCCAGCAGTTTAACGGGACAGGCATCCTACGAGCAGTACTTC

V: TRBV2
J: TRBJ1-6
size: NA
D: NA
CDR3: CASSEGLGEKGSPLHF
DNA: TGTGCCAGCAGTGAAGGGTTGGGGGAAAAGGGTTCACCCCTCCACTTT

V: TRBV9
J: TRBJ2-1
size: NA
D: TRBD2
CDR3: CASSVGVTSGNEQFF
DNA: TGTGCCAGCAGCGTAGGGGTGACTAGCGGCAATGAGCAGTTCTTC

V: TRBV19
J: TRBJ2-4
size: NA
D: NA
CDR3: CASSAWGKAAKNIQYF
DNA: TGTGCCAGTAGCGCTTGGGGGAAAGCGGCCAAAAACATTCAGTACTTC

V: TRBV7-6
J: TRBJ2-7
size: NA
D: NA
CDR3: CASSLDEGTYEQYF
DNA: TGTGCCAGCAGCTTAGATGAGGGTACCTACGAGCAGTACTTC

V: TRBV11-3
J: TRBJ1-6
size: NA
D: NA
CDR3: CASSLVFGSPLHF
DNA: TGTGCCAGCAGCTTAGTTTTCGGGTCACCCCTCCACTTT

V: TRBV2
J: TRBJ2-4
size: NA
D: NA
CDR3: CASSEGGAGKNIQYF
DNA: TGTGCCAGCAGTGAAGGGGGGGCAGGCAAAAACATTCAGTACTTC

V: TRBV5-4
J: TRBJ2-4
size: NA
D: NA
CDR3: CASSPGTADSAGNIQYF
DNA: TGTGCCAGCAGCCCTGGGACCGCCGATTCCGCGGGAAACATTCAGTACTTC

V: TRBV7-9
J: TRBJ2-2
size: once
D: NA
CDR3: CASSMMGVGTGELFF
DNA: TGTGCCAGCAGTATGATGGGGGTTGGCACCGGGGAGCTGTTTTTT

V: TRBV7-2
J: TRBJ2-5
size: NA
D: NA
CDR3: CASTSRQQETQYF
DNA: TGTGCCAGCACCTCACGACAGCAAGAGACCCAGTACTTC

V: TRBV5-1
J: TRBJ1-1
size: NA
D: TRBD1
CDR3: CASRVGTGNTEAFF
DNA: TGCGCCAGTCGAGTGGGGACAGGGAACACTGAAGCTTTCTTT

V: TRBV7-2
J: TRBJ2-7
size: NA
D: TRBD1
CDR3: CASSPRGFGEQYF
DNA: TGTGCCAGCAGCCCCAGGGGGTTCGGCGAGCAGTACTTC

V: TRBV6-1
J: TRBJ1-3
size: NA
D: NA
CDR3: CASSTGSSGNTIYF
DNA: TGTGCCAGCAGTACAGGGAGCTCTGGAAACACCATATATTTT

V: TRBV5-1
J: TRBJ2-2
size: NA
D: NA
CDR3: CASSTSGSGELFF
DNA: TGCGCCAGCAGCACCAGCGGATCCGGGGAGCTGTTTTTT

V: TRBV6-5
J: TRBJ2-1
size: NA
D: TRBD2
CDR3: CASTSAGGHEQFF
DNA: TGTGCCAGCACCTCCGCGGGAGGCCATGAGCAGTTCTTC

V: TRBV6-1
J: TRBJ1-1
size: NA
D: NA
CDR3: CASSEERTEAFF
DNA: TGTGCCAGCAGTGAAGAGAGGACTGAAGCTTTCTTT

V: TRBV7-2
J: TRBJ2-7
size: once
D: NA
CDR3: CASSSVVQGTYEQYF
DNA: TGTGCCAGCAGCTCCGTAGTCCAGGGAACGTACGAGCAGTACTTC

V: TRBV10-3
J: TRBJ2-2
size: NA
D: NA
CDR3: CAISPSWDGGELFF
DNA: TGTGCCATCAGCCCTTCCTGGGACGGCGGGGAGCTGTTTTTT

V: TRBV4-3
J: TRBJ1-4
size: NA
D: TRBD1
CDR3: CASSRTGRMGEKLFF
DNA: TGCGCCAGCAGCCGGACAGGGAGGATGGGAGAAAAACTGTTTTTT

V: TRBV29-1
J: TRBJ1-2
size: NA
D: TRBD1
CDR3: CSVQRTGADYGYTF
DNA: TGCAGCGTCCAACGGACAGGGGCTGACTATGGCTACACCTTC

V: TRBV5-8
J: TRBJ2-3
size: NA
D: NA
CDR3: CASKRTASTDTQYF
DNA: TGTGCCAGCAAGCGGACAGCTAGCACAGATACGCAGTATTTT

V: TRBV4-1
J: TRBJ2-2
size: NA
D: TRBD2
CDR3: CASSQAPLAVNTGELFF
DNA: TGCGCCAGCAGCCAAGCGCCACTAGCGGTAAACACCGGGGAGCTGTTTTTT

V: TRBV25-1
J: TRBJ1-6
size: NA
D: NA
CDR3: CASSDRSDLGGMPLHF
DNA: TGTGCCAGCAGTGATAGATCGGATCTGGGTGGGATGCCCCTCCACTTT

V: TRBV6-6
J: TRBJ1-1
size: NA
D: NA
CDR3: CASSYPGGYEAFF
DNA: TGTGCCAGCAGTTACCCGGGGGGGTACGAAGCTTTCTTT

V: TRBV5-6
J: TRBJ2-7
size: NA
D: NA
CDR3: CASSFSRGYEQYF
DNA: TGTGCCAGCAGCTTCAGCCGGGGCTACGAGCAGTACTTC

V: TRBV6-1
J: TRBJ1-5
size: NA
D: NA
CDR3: CASSELKGARQPQHF
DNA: TGTGCCAGCAGTGAATTGAAAGGGGCGAGGCAGCCCCAGCATTTT

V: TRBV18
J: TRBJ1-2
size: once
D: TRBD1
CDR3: CASSQGQDLNYGYTF
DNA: TGTGCCAGCTCACAAGGACAGGACCTTAACTATGGCTACACCTTC

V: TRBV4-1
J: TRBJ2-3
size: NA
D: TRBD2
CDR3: CASSFEGRAESTDTQYF
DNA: TGCGCCAGCAGCTTTGAGGGGAGGGCGGAAAGCACAGATACGCAGTATTTT

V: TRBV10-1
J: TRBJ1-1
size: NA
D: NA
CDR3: CATFGVENTEAFF
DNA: TGCGCCACCTTTGGGGTGGAGAACACTGAAGCTTTCTTT

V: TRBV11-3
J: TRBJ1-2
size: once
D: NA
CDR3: CASSLNSLEDYGYTF
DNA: TGTGCCAGCAGCTTAAATTCCTTAGAAGACTATGGCTACACCTTC

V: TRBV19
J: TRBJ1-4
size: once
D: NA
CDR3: CASSLFGSGEKLFF
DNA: TGTGCCAGTAGTTTGTTCGGGTCTGGAGAAAAACTGTTTTTT

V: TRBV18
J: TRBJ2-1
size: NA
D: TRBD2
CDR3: CASSPLREGGFF
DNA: TGTGCCAGCTCACCCTTGCGGGAGGGTGGGTTCTTC

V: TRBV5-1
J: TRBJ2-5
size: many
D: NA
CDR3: CASSLGQETQYF
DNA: TGCGCCAGCAGCTTGGGCCAAGAGACCCAGTACTTC

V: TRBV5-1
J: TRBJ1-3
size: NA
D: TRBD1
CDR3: CASSWRDRANSGNTIYF
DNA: TGCGCCAGCAGCTGGAGGGACAGGGCAAACTCTGGAAACACCATATATTTT

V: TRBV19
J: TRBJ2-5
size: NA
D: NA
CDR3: CASSIGQQQTQYF
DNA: TGTGCCAGTAGTATCGGACAGCAGCAGACCCAGTACTTC

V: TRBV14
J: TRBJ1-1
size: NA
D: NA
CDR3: CASSPMNTEAFF
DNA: TGTGCCAGCAGTCCAATGAACACTGAAGCTTTCTTT

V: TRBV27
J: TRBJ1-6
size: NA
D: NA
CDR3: CASSSPPGAYNSPLHF
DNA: TGTGCCAGCAGTTCCCCGCCGGGGGCTTATAATTCACCCCTCCACTTT

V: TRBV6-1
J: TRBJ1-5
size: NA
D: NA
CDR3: CASKRSGESQPQHF
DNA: TGTGCCAGCAAACGATCAGGGGAAAGTCAGCCCCAGCATTTT